The 15 T cell receptor beta chains below come from one sample, sequenced in a study of blood T cell repertoires in COVID-19. The assay was immunoSEQ multiplex PCR, and TCRdb's table has in-frame clones only and misses some. The sample lists about 300,000 clones, 70% to 90% seen once, with approximately 6.6% in the top ten. Sequences were obtained from peripheral blood. The receptors originated from a woman under 40 who had recovered from COVID-19.

This clone was counted between two and nine times. The J gene is TRBJ1-5, the V gene TRBV7-2, with 7 bases aligning to TRBD1. J lost 0 bases, V lost 1 base, and 6 bases had no gene match. The CDR3 runs 17 residues. In germline, CDR1 is SGHTA, CDR2 FQGNSA. CDR3 sequence (DNA): TGTGCCAGCAGCTTAGACCGGGACAGTTATAGCAATCAGCCCCAGCATTTT. This sequence encodes CASSLDRDSYSNQPQHF.

This chain uses TRBV7-2 with TRBJ2-5; 14 bases are a match to TRBD2. Germline CDR1 is SGHTA and CDR2 is FQGNSA. J was trimmed by 1 base and V by 1 base; bases with no gene match: 8. The CDR3 loop spans 19 amino acids. The CDR3 DNA sequence: TGTGCCAGCAGCTTAGTAGGGACTAGCGGGGGCCTCCCCCAAGAGACCCAGTACTTC. Protein product: CASSLVGTSGGLPQETQYF.

This chain uses TRBV10-3 with TRBJ1-1, with 7 bases aligning to TRBD1. V gave up 5 bases and J gave up 5 bases; unmatched junction bases: 11. This CDR3 spans 15 amino acids. CDR1 ENHRY and CDR2 SYGVKD come from the germline V gene. CDR3 bases: TGTGCCATCAGTCAAACCGACGGACAGGAGACTGAAGCTTTCTTT. This translates into CAISQTDGQETEAFF.

This chain joins TRBV7-8 and TRBJ1-2; 10 bases map to TRBD1. Trimming removed 4 bases from V and 6 bases from J; junction bases left unmatched: 2. CDR1 is SGHVS, CDR2 FQNEAQ, per germline. The CDR3 consists of 13 residues. For the CDR3, the DNA is TGTGCCAGCAGCTCCGGACAGGGGGATGGCTACACCTTC. It is translated as CASSSGQGDGYTF.

The chain employs TRBV5-1 and TRBJ2-5; D not certain. This CDR3 region has 13 residues. The V gene lost 6 bases and the J gene lost 1 base, with 10 bases spanning the gap. Germline CDR1 is SGHRS and CDR2 is YFSETQ. CDR3 DNA sequence: TGCGCCAGCATTGGGCAGAGCCAAGAGACCCAGTACTTC. This gives the protein CASIGQSQETQYF.

The chain couples TRBV5-5 to TRBJ1-2; D is unclear. This CDR3 contains 13 residues. The germline V gene has CDR1 SGHKS and CDR2 YYEKEE (reference sequence). Trimming left V 2 bases short and J 0 bases short, with 5 bases between. CDR3 amino acids: CASSFTANYGYTF. The CDR3 coding sequence is TGTGCCAGCAGCTTTACAGCTAACTATGGCTACACCTTC.

This clone was recorded a few times. The chain couples TRBV27 to TRBJ1-3, with D maybe TRBD1 (5 bases). The CDR3 is 15 residues long. V lost 6 bases and J lost 0, with 12 bases in between. The germline gives CDR1 MNHEY, CDR2 SMNVEV (reference sequence). Written as DNA, the CDR3 is TGTGCCAGCAGCCAGACAGAACCCTCTGGAAACACCATATATTTT. As protein: CASSQTEPSGNTIYF.

V gene TRBV11-2 combines with J gene TRBJ2-3; the match to TRBD2 covers 9 bases. CDR1 is SGHAT and CDR2 is FQNNGV in the germline V gene. This CDR3 comprises 15 residues. V lost 5 bases and J lost 2; bases outside the gene matches: 5. As DNA, the CDR3 is TGTGCCAGCAGCCTAAGACTAGCGGTCACAGATACGCAGTATTTT. It specifies CASSLRLAVTDTQYF.

This clone has just one count. The chain recombines TRBV5-4 with TRBJ2-5, with D possibly matching TRBD1 (6 bases). Trimming left V 0 bases short and J 2 bases short, with 8 bases between. Germline loops: CDR1 SGHNT, CDR2 YYREEE (reference sequence). The CDR3 runs 14 residues. CDR3: CASSLDRAQETQYF. In nucleotides, the CDR3 is TGTGCCAGCAGCTTGGACAGGGCACAAGAGACCCAGTACTTC.

The rearrangement uses TRBV6-5 and TRBJ1-2, with 10 bases matching TRBD1. Germline V gene sequence: CDR1 MNHEY, CDR2 SVGAGI. The CDR3 length is 15 residues. Germline trimming cut 6 bases from V and 0 bases from J; bases unmatched to any gene: 4. CDR3 nucleotide sequence: TGTGCCAGCAGGGGACAGGGGCGAACTAACTATGGCTACACCTTC. Residues: CASRGQGRTNYGYTF.

J is TRBJ1-5 and V is TRBV6-5; TRBD1 agrees at 9 bases. The CDR3 contains 15 residues. V dropped 6 bases and J dropped 0; count of bases not matched to a gene: 3. Germline loops: CDR1 MNHEY, CDR2 SVGAGI. The CDR3 is CASRRTGASNQPQHF. For the CDR3, the DNA is TGTGCCAGCAGAAGGACAGGGGCTAGCAATCAGCCCCAGCATTTT.

The chain carries TRBV6-2 or TRBV6-3 and TRBJ2-1; the match to TRBD1 covers 7 bases. The CDR3 has 16 residues. In germline, CDR1 is MNHEY, CDR2 SVGEGT. V trimming: 2 bases; J trimming: 5 bases; junction bases outside the gene matches: 9. CDR3 coding DNA: TGTGCCAGCAGTTACCTCCCTCGACAGGGAAACAATGAGCAGTTCTTC. The encoded protein is CASSYLPRQGNNEQFF.

This clone was seen a few times. V and J are TRBV5-1 and TRBJ2-2, with 9 bases matching TRBD1. Germline loops: CDR1 SGHRS, CDR2 YFSETQ. This CDR3 spans 15 amino acids. V lost 5 bases to trimming and J lost 2 bases; unmatched junction nucleotides: 4. The CDR3 nucleotides read TGCGCCAGCAGGGACAGGGGAATAAACACCGGGGAGCTGTTTTTT. As protein: CASRDRGINTGELFF.

The CDR3 DNA sequence: TGTGCCAGCAGTTCAGTCCACTATGGCTACACCTTC. Its protein product is CASSSVHYGYTF. V is TRBV28 and J is TRBJ1-2; no clear D gene. This CDR3 is 12 amino acids long. Germline CDR1 MDHEN, CDR2 SYDVKM. Trimming left V 4 bases short and J 3 bases short, with 6 bases between.

J is TRBJ1-2 and V is TRBV9; D gene unclear. This CDR3 comprises 14 residues. CDR1 is SGDLS and CDR2 is YYNGEE in the germline V gene. Trimming took off 0 bases at V and 4 bases at J, with 10 bases between the two ends. CDR3 loop: CASSVASRSYGYTF. Here the CDR3 DNA reads TGTGCCAGCAGCGTAGCTAGCAGGAGCTATGGCTACACCTTC.